This T cell receptor beta chain was identified in a study of CD4+ T cells in melanoma. Findings of the study overall: In melanoma, neoantigen-specific CD4+ T cells reportedly differed in differentiation state.

Comment on this clone: No antigen is known for it.

Data came from immunoSEQ multiplex PCR; TCRdb stores just in-frame clones and leaves some out. The table shows a few thousand clones, with roughly 60% occurring only once. Germline lookup yields CDR1 LNHDA and CDR2 SQIVND (reference sequence). The CDR3 is 14 amino acids. Trimming took 9 bases from V and 1 from J, leaving 12 bases between them. The sequence came from a human donor with melanoma. The V and J genes are TRBV19 and TRBJ1-4; unclear D gene. Sequencing was performed on cells from a culture (not recorded whether cultured in vitro). The CDR3 is CASRSLGTNEKLFF. DNA of the CDR3: TGTGCCAGCCGATCATTAGGAACTAATGAAAAACTGTTTTTT.